Listed below are T cell receptor beta chains from one sample, sequenced in a study of identical twins. One entry per CDR3 protein results from TCRdb running MiXCR on the 5' RACE reads. The sample lists some 500,000 distinct CDR3 sequences, 20% to 25% seen once, with about 0.91% in the top ten. These data also formed part of another study, on T cells expressing NK-cell markers.

What was sequenced was CD4+ T cells sorted from blood. All receptors come from a young woman in good health. Both conserved end residues are part of each CDR3.

V gene	CDR3 length	J gene	CDR3 protein
TRBV11-1	13	TRBJ2-3	CASSSELADTQYF
TRBV20-1	15	TRBJ2-3	CSAGTSGRETDTQYF
TRBV9	16	TRBJ2-1	CASSVVIGGGGNEQFF
TRBV20-1	15	TRBJ2-3	CSAPLQGTGTDTQYF
TRBV10-2	16	TRBJ2-2	CASSEQGLVGAGELFF
TRBV7-2	15	TRBJ2-3	CASSPAGGPPDTQYF
TRBV18	14	TRBJ2-1	CASREWEALNEQFF
TRBV7-2	14	TRBJ1-2	CASSLARQFYGYTF
TRBV2	15	TRBJ2-7	CATCKDQAHFYEQYF
TRBV6-1	13	TRBJ1-4	CASSRNKNEKLFF
TRBV7-4	14	TRBJ2-7	CASSLWEGGYEQYF
TRBV2	13	TRBJ1-1	CASVYRGPTEAFF
TRBV5-4	14	TRBJ1-2	CASSLSGLSYGYTF
TRBV18	15	TRBJ2-7	CASSPATGPSYEQYF
TRBV2	14	TRBJ2-5	CASSEEVPRETQYF
TRBV20-1	16	TRBJ2-1	CSAMPPSGRAYNEQFF
TRBV15	14	TRBJ2-3	CATSRDPGTDTQYF
TRBV10-3	15	TRBJ1-5	CAISPTGDSNQPQHF
TRBV12-3/TRBV12-4	13	TRBJ2-5	CASSFTGTETQYF
TRBV5-6	16	TRBJ2-7	CASSLGFRVYPYEQYF
TRBV12-3/TRBV12-4	13	TRBJ2-7	CASSHTGAHEQYF
TRBV6-5	14	TRBJ2-1	CASSWGRQGNEQFF
TRBV7-8	15	TRBJ2-5	CASSRGDFSQETQYF
TRBV30	14	TRBJ2-3	CAWSVDAYTDTQYF
TRBV12-3/TRBV12-4	18	TRBJ1-1	CASSFRAASGHVNTEAFF
TRBV12-3/TRBV12-4	14	TRBJ2-1	CASRLEGGINEQFF
TRBV9	13	TRBJ2-5	CASSPRGVETQYF
TRBV5-1	13	TRBJ2-7	CASSLGLLREQYF
TRBV7-9	11	TRBJ2-7	CASSFSSEQYF
TRBV9	15	TRBJ2-1	CASSVQGRRINEQFF
TRBV11-2	16	TRBJ2-7	CASSLVVGSLTAEQYF
TRBV29-1	13	TRBJ2-5	CSAESTYQETQYF
TRBV5-1	15	TRBJ2-1	CASSLKPAVYNEQFF
TRBV5-6	14	TRBJ2-3	CASLPGQGTDTQYF
TRBV12-3/TRBV12-4	15	TRBJ1-2	CASNTGQGWLYGYTF
TRBV5-1	15	TRBJ2-7	CASSLTSGAEYTQYF
TRBV7-2	16	TRBJ2-1	CASSLYRDSRKNEQFF
TRBV20-1	14	TRBJ2-2	CSAQTILREGELFF
TRBV12-3/TRBV12-4	14	TRBJ2-3	CASSKDRRTDTQYF
TRBV12-3/TRBV12-4	14	TRBJ1-1	CASSVRGFRLKAFF
TRBV5-1	15	TRBJ2-1	CASSLGLAWDNEQFF